One and the same sample provided the 7 T cell receptor beta chains below, sequenced in a study of CD8+CD57+ T cells in acquired aplastic anemia. TCR beta VDJ and CDR3 profiling used genomic DNA as template. MiXCR was run by TCRdb on the reads, yielding one entry per CDR3 protein. The data show 300,000 or so distinct CDR3 sequences, roughly 59% seen once. In patients chosen for sequencing, flow cytometry had shown CD8+CD57+ cell expansion. The sample comprised sorted CD4+, CD8+, or CD8+CD57+ T cells (not recorded which) from PBMCs. The receptors derive from a human donor with aplastic anemia.

This clonotype has ten or more counts. The chain couples TRBV19 to TRBJ1-1; no clear D gene. The germline V and J ends were trimmed by 0 bases and 4 bases, with 6 bases remaining between them. This CDR3 region has 13 residues. From germline, CDR1 is LNHDA and CDR2 SQIVND (reference sequence). The CDR3 sequence: CASSIDGVTEAFF. DNA for the CDR3: TGTGCCAGTAGTATAGATGGGGTCACTGAAGCTTTCTTT.

This sequence joins TRBV10-2 and TRBJ2-3, with unresolved D. The V and J ends lost 2 bases and 7 bases respectively, with 16 bases between them. Germline V gene sequence: CDR1 WSHSY, CDR2 SAAADI. The CDR3 covers 15 residues. CDR3 coding DNA: TGCGCCAGCAGTGAGGTGGCGTATCGGTGGTATACGCAGTATTTT. Translated: CASSEVAYRWYTQYF.

This clonotype was counted at least ten times. This chain joins TRBV6-1 and TRBJ1-5; D perhaps matches TRBD1 (6 bases). Germline V gene data show CDR1 as MNHNS and CDR2 as SASEGT. The CDR3 covers 15 residues. V lost 2 bases to trimming and J lost 7 bases, with 15 bases between them. This CDR3 reads CASSERLGGRQPQHF. Written as DNA, the CDR3 is TGTGCCAGCAGTGAAAGGTTAGGGGGGAGGCAGCCCCAGCATTTT.

This chain connects TRBV5-5 to TRBJ2-2; either TRBD1 or TRBD2 may supply D (6 bases each). Trimming stripped 1 base from V and 1 base from J, with 20 bases between. CDR1 is SGHKS and CDR2 is YYEKEE in the germline V gene (reference sequence). The CDR3 is made up of 19 amino acids. For the CDR3, the DNA is TGTGCCAGCAGCTTGACTAGCAGAGGACAGCTACTGAACACCGGGGAGCTGTTTTTT. Protein product: CASSLTSRGQLLNTGELFF.

The chain combines TRBV19 with TRBJ1-2, with 8 bases that match TRBD1. Germline CDR1 LNHDA, CDR2 SQIVND (reference sequence). V was clipped by 7 bases and J by 6 bases; unmatched bases: 7. The CDR3 loop spans 13 amino acids. CDR3 nucleotide sequence: TGTGCCAGTACCCACAGGGGGAAGGATGGCTACACCTTC. It codes for CASTHRGKDGYTF.

The chain is built from TRBV19 and TRBJ2-7, with D perhaps given as TRBD1 or TRBD2 (5 bases each). Germline V gives CDR1 LNHDA, CDR2 SQIVND (reference sequence). V was shortened by 4 bases and J by 0 bases, with 13 bases between the two germline ends. This CDR3 spans 15 amino acids. The CDR3 nucleotides are TGTGCCAGTAGTAGAGGGACGGCGAGCTCCTACGAGCAGTACTTC. It codes for CASSRGTASSYEQYF.

This clonotype was detected once. This chain uses TRBV20-1 with TRBJ2-7, with 9 bases lining up with TRBD1. J lost 3 bases, V lost 7 bases, and 7 bases had no gene match. The CDR3 loop spans 13 amino acids. Germline CDR1 DFQATT, CDR2 SNEGSKA (reference sequence). In nucleotides, the CDR3 is TGCAGTGGCTTCGGGACAGGGTTCTACGAGCAGTACTTC. Translated, it gives CSGFGTGFYEQYF.